This T cell receptor beta chain was identified during a study of blood T cell repertoires in COVID-19. Study at large: COVID-19 samples from acute and convalescent phases originated in the United States, Italy and Spain. PBMCs, B-cell-depleted T cells, or T cells were the source of the cDNA or gDNA that made up the material.

As originally analysed: Reference gene primer amplification yielded estimated nucleated cell counts. Here immunoSEQ multiplex PCR was the method, and the copy in TCRdb shows in-frame clones only, minus some. V and J calls plus clone size are reproduced from that table; the DNA served to infer D and trimming. The sample lists approximately 360,000 clones, roughly 88% occurring once. Germline lookup yields CDR1 MNHEY and CDR2 SMNVEV (reference sequence). V was trimmed by 7 bases and J by 6 bases, leaving 14 bases between them. The CDR3 spans 13 residues. This rearrangement joins TRBV27 to TRBJ2-3, with D unclear. The sequence came from a young woman with acute COVID-19. What was sequenced was PBMCs or T cells enriched from blood (not recorded which). The CDR3 loop is CASTGPPQDTQYF. CDR3 in DNA: TGTGCCAGCACAGGTCCTCCACAGGATACGCAGTATTTT.